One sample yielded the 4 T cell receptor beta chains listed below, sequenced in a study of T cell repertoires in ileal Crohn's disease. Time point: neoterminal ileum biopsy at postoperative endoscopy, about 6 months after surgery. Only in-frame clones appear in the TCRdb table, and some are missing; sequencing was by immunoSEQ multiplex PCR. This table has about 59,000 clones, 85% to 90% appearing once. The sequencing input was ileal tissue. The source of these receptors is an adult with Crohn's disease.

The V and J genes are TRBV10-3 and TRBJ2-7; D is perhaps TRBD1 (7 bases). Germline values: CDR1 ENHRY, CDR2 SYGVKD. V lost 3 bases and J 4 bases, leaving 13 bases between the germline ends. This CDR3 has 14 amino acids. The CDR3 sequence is CAISEDQGGYEQYF. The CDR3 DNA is TGTGCCATCAGTGAAGATCAGGGGGGTTACGAGCAGTACTTC.

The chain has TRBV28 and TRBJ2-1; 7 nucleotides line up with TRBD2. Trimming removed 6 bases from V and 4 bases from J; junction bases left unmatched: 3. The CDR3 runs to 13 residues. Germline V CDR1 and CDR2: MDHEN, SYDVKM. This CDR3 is CASREAGYNEQFF. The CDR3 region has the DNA TGTGCCAGCAGAGAAGCGGGGTACAATGAGCAGTTCTTC. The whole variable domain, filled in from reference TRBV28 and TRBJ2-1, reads DVKVTQSSRYLVKRTGEKVFLECVQDMDHENMFWYRQDPGLGLRLIYFSYDVKMKEKGDIPEGYSVSREKKERFSLILESASTNQTSMYLCASREAGYNEQFFGPGTRLTVL.

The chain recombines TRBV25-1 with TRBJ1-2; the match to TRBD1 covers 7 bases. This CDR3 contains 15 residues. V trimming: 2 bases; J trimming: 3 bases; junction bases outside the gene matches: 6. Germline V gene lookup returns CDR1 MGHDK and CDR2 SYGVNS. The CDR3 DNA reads TGTGCCAGCAGTGAAGAGGGGGCGCTGGACTATGGCTACACCTTC. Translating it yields CASSEEGALDYGYTF.

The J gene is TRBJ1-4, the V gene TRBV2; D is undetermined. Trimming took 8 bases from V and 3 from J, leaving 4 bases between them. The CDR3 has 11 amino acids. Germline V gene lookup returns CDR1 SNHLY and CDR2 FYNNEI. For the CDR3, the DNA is TGTGCCAGCGGAGCTAATGAAAAACTGTTTTTT. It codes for CASGANEKLFF.